These T cell receptor beta chains were read from a single sample in a study of blood T cell repertoires in COVID-19. Produced via immunoSEQ multiplex PCR; TCRdb's table is partial and in-frame only. The sample contains fewer than 200,000 clones, about 83% of which appear only once. The specimen sequenced was peripheral blood. These receptors were taken from a man between 40 and 49 years old who had recovered from COVID-19. The CDR3 runs from the conserved cysteine through the conserved F or W. The D gene is left open where the match is weak. Clone sizes are given selectively: once, few, many, or a class where the clone is expanded.

TRBV7-9,TRBJ2-1,TRBD2,.,21,CASSKGSGAGGLAGPLLEQFF,TGTGCCAGCAGCAAAGGTTCAGGAGCGGGAGGCCTCGCCGGACCACTATTAGAGCAGTTCTTC
TRBV27,TRBJ2-7,.,.,14,CASRLTWAGNEQYF,TGTGCCAGCAGACTAACCTGGGCGGGAAACGAGCAGTACTTC
TRBV7-2,TRBJ2-1,.,.,15,CASSLGGLARNEQFF,TGTGCCAGCAGCTTAGGGGGATTAGCGAGAAATGAGCAGTTCTTC
TRBV24-1,TRBJ2-1,TRBD2,.,13,CATSDLTSDEQFF,TGTGCCACCAGTGATTTAACTAGCGATGAGCAGTTCTTC
TRBV30,TRBJ2-1,.,few,14,CAWSSESSYNEQFF,TGTGCCTGGAGTAGTGAGAGCTCCTACAATGAGCAGTTCTTC
TRBV7-2,TRBJ1-2,TRBD1,.,15,CASSLEGGATYGYTF,TGTGCCAGCAGCTTAGAAGGGGGCGCTACCTATGGCTACACCTTC
TRBV4-1,TRBJ1-6,.,many,14,CASKAGENNSPLHF,TGCGCCAGCAAGGCAGGGGAGAATAATTCACCCCTCCACTTT
TRBV7-8,TRBJ1-2,TRBD1,.,16,CASSLGHRGRNYGYTF,TGTGCCAGCAGCTTAGGGCACAGGGGGCGAAACTATGGCTACACCTTC
TRBV4-1,TRBJ2-3,TRBD2,.,15,CASSISGVVGDTQYF,TGCGCCAGCAGCATTAGCGGGGTGGTAGGAGATACGCAGTATTTT
TRBV2,TRBJ2-1,TRBD2,.,16,CASSETTSGSDNEQFF,TGTGCCAGCAGCGAAACCACTAGCGGGAGCGACAATGAGCAGTTCTTC
TRBV27,TRBJ2-1,TRBD1,.,17,CASSLKVRQGIYNEQFF,TGTGCCAGCAGTTTAAAAGTTAGACAGGGGATATACAATGAGCAGTTCTTC
TRBV14,TRBJ2-1,.,.,16,CASSQRAQASIGEQFF,TGTGCCAGCAGCCAACGGGCACAGGCGTCCATAGGTGAGCAGTTCTTC
TRBV19,TRBJ1-1,.,.,11,CASRGNTEAFF,TGTGCCAGTCGGGGAAACACTGAAGCTTTCTTT
TRBV6-4,TRBJ2-7,.,.,16,CASQRRPDLDAYEQYF,TGTGCCAGCCAAAGGAGACCCGACCTCGATGCCTACGAGCAGTACTTC
TRBV7-6,TRBJ2-2,.,.,16,CASSLDGTPKAGELFF,TGTGCCAGCAGCTTAGACGGGACACCCAAAGCCGGGGAGCTGTTTTTT
TRBV7-9,TRBJ2-7,TRBD1,.,15,CASSPGTVGRNEQYF,TGTGCCAGCAGCCCAGGGACAGTCGGAAGAAACGAGCAGTACTTC
TRBV7-2,TRBJ1-6,.,.,12,CASSSYNSPLHF,TGTGCCAGCAGTTCTTATAATTCACCCCTCCACTTT
TRBV6-5,TRBJ1-1,TRBD1,.,14,CASSYDRGTTEAFF,TGTGCCAGCAGTTACGACAGGGGGACCACTGAAGCTTTCTTT
TRBV5-8,TRBJ2-1,TRBD2,once,15,CASSAGTSGYNEQFF,TGTGCCAGCAGCGCCGGGACTAGCGGGTACAATGAGCAGTTCTTC
TRBV6-6,TRBJ2-3,TRBD2,.,16,CASSPPTSGSTDTQYF,TGTGCCAGCAGTCCCCCCACTAGCGGGTCCACAGATACGCAGTATTTT
TRBV5-1,TRBJ2-2,TRBD1,.,17,CASSPTGTGGAPGELFF,TGCGCCAGCAGCCCGACCGGGACAGGGGGCGCCCCCGGGGAGCTGTTTTTT
TRBV27,TRBJ2-1,TRBD1,.,14,CATRETGARNEQFF,TGTGCCACCAGAGAGACAGGGGCTAGGAATGAGCAGTTCTTC
TRBV6-5,TRBJ1-5,TRBD1,.,14,CASSPDRTNQPQHF,TGTGCCAGCAGCCCGGACAGGACCAATCAGCCCCAGCATTTT
TRBV7-2,TRBJ1-5,.,.,16,CASSLGPGGKDQPQHF,TGTGCCAGCAGCTTAGGTCCGGGGGGGAAGGATCAGCCCCAGCATTTT
TRBV28,TRBJ2-1,TRBD2,.,17,CASSPNTGLADDNEQFF,TGTGCCAGCAGCCCTAATACAGGACTAGCGGACGACAATGAGCAGTTCTTC
TRBV5-4,TRBJ2-5,TRBD1,.,16,CASTPGGDRGQETQYF,TGTGCCAGCACCCCGGGGGGGGACAGGGGCCAAGAGACCCAGTACTTC
TRBV7-8,TRBJ2-5,.,.,15,CASSLLGGGGETQYF,TGTGCCAGCAGCCTCCTGGGCGGGGGCGGGGAGACCCAGTACTTC
TRBV19,TRBJ1-5,.,.,16,CASSRDSGRTNQPQHF,TGTGCCAGTAGTAGAGACAGTGGGCGAACGAATCAGCCCCAGCATTTT
TRBV30,TRBJ2-7,TRBD2,few,14,CAWSMAGVPYEQYF,TGTGCCTGGAGTATGGCGGGAGTACCCTACGAGCAGTACTTC
TRBV4-3,TRBJ1-3,TRBD1,.,16,CASSQAPGGSGNTIYF,TGCGCCAGCAGCCAAGCCCCAGGGGGCTCTGGAAACACCATATATTTT
TRBV4-3,TRBJ2-3,.,.,17,CASSQVQGLDGTDTQYF,TGCGCCAGCAGCCAAGTACAGGGATTGGATGGCACAGATACGCAGTATTTT
TRBV11-2,TRBJ2-5,.,.,11,CASSPRETQYF,TGTGCCAGCAGCCCGCGAGAGACCCAGTACTTC
TRBV7-2,TRBJ2-7,.,.,14,CASSLSEGNYEQYF,TGTGCCAGCAGCTTAAGTGAGGGAAACTACGAGCAGTACTTC
TRBV4-1,TRBJ1-1,.,.,14,CASSQVDRNTEAFF,TGCGCCAGCAGCCAAGTGGACAGGAACACTGAAGCTTTCTTT
TRBV7-9,TRBJ1-6,TRBD1,.,15,CASSFSTGENSPLHF,TGTGCCAGCAGCTTCTCGACAGGGGAGAATTCACCCCTCCACTTT
TRBV4-1,TRBJ1-2,TRBD1,.,15,CASSQEGRGPYGYTF,TGCGCCAGCAGCCAAGAAGGTAGGGGGCCCTATGGCTACACCTTC
TRBV4-3,TRBJ1-1,TRBD1,.,15,CASSQGPGGIDEAFF,TGCGCCAGCAGCCAAGGCCCAGGGGGCATCGATGAAGCTTTCTTT
TRBV4-2,TRBJ1-1,.,.,16,CASSQNPTGKNTEAFF,TGTGCCAGCAGCCAAAATCCGACAGGAAAGAACACTGAAGCTTTCTTT
TRBV4-1,TRBJ2-5,.,.,13,CASSQGPSETQYF,TGCGCCAGCAGCCAAGGGCCCTCAGAGACCCAGTACTTC
TRBV6-6,TRBJ2-7,.,.,13,CASKPGTTYEQYF,TGTGCCAGCAAACCCGGGACAACCTACGAGCAGTACTTC
TRBV25-1,TRBJ2-2,TRBD1,few,14,CASRDRGYTGELFF,TGTGCCAGCAGGGACAGGGGCTACACCGGGGAGCTGTTTTTT
TRBV6-1,TRBJ1-3,.,.,18,CASSEYLIGGTSGNTIYF,TGTGCCAGCAGTGAATATCTCATAGGCGGAACCTCTGGAAACACCATATATTTT
TRBV7-9,TRBJ2-1,.,.,15,CASSRRGHTYNEQFF,TGTGCCAGCAGCCGTAGAGGACACACTTACAATGAGCAGTTCTTC
TRBV11-2,TRBJ2-1,TRBD1,.,16,CASSRRPGQGYVSEFF,TGTGCCAGCAGCCGCCGACCGGGACAGGGCTATGTTTCCGAGTTCTTC
TRBV19,TRBJ1-1,.,.,15,CASSIVAAVNTEAFF,TGTGCCAGTAGTATAGTCGCCGCAGTGAACACTGAAGCTTTCTTT
TRBV19,TRBJ1-4,TRBD1,.,13,CASAGTGLEKLFF,TGTGCCAGTGCCGGGACAGGGCTTGAAAAACTGTTTTTT
TRBV10-3,TRBJ2-2,.,.,14,CAIRLQGNTGELFF,TGTGCCATCAGACTACAGGGGAACACCGGGGAGCTGTTTTTT
TRBV11-2,TRBJ1-1,TRBD1,once,13,CASSPGTAREAFF,TGTGCCAGCAGCCCCGGGACAGCACGAGAAGCTTTCTTT
TRBV6-2/TRBV6-3,TRBJ2-1,TRBD1,.,12,CASSLQGDEQFF,TGTGCCAGCAGTCTGCAGGGGGATGAGCAGTTCTTC
TRBV5-5,TRBJ2-3,TRBD1,.,14,CASSLGTGGDTQYF,TGTGCCAGCAGCTTAGGGACAGGGGGGGATACGCAGTATTTT
TRBV5-6,TRBJ2-4,TRBD1,.,16,CASSPRGPLAKNIQYF,TGTGCCAGCAGCCCGAGGGGGCCGCTAGCCAAAAACATTCAGTACTTC
TRBV7-9,TRBJ2-7,.,.,15,CASSYRGGDFYEQYF,TGTGCCAGCAGCTACCGAGGGGGGGACTTCTACGAGCAGTACTTC
TRBV16,TRBJ1-4,TRBD1,.,16,CASSQSDRARNEKLFF,TGTGCCAGCAGCCAATCTGACAGGGCCCGGAATGAAAAACTGTTTTTT
TRBV29-1,TRBJ2-1,.,.,16,CSSAPIAGRPYNEQFF,TGCAGCAGCGCACCCATCGCTGGTCGGCCCTACAATGAGCAGTTCTTC
TRBV7-2,TRBJ2-1,.,.,15,CASRAGTISYNEQFF,TGTGCCAGCAGGGCCGGGACAATTTCCTACAATGAGCAGTTCTTC
TRBV6-6,TRBJ1-2,.,.,13,CASSRDRIYGYTF,TGTGCCAGCAGTCGAGACAGAATCTATGGCTACACCTTC
TRBV2,TRBJ1-4,.,few,13,CASHDSPNEKLFF,TGTGCCAGTCATGACAGCCCTAATGAAAAACTGTTTTTT
TRBV20-1,TRBJ1-2,.,.,10,CSARPGGFDF,TGCAGTGCTAGGCCCGGGGGTTTTGACTTC
TRBV3-1/TRBV3-2,TRBJ1-1,.,.,16,CASSHSIMVQNTEAFF,TGTGCCAGCAGCCATAGTATCATGGTTCAGAACACTGAAGCTTTCTTT